One and the same sample provided the 15 T cell receptor beta chains below, sequenced in a study of regulatory T cells in long-lasting Graves disease. Time point in this sample: persistent/refractory GD, antithyroid drugs over 5 years with positive TRAb. PBMC-extracted RNA yielded the TCR library. HTBI primers from iRepertoire and Arm-PCR of CDR3 regions yielded the TCR beta libraries. One entry per CDR3 protein, called by TCRdb with MiXCR from the multiplex PCR reads. The profile shows 310,000 or so distinct CDR3 sequences, about 18% of them singletons. The sequenced sample was peripheral blood mononuclear cells (PBMCs), obtained when the disease was refractory, from a patient treated with antithyroid drugs. All receptors come from a female donor with Graves disease.

This clonotype turned up a few times. The junction shows a germline mismatch at one end, possibly a read error. The chain recombines TRBV18 with TRBJ1-6; 8 bases align to TRBD1. The germline V gene encodes CDR1 KGHSH and CDR2 LQKENI. This CDR3 has 14 residues. The chain's CDR3 is CASSRQGHNSPPHF. The CDR3 nucleotides are TGTGCCAGCTCGCGACAGGGGCATAATTCACCCCCCCACTTT. Together with reference TRBV18 and TRBJ1-6, the CDR3 gives the full variable domain: NAGVMQNPRHLVRRRGQEARLRCSPMKGHSHVYWYRQLPEEGLKFMVYLQKENIIDESGMPKERFSAEFPKEGPSILRIQQVVRGDSAAYFCASSRQGHNSPPHFGNGTRLTVT.

This clonotype was counted at least ten times. The genes are TRBV11-2 and TRBJ1-1, with TRBD1 as a possible D gene (6 bases). Germline V gene sequence: CDR1 SGHAT, CDR2 FQNNGV. CDR3 length equals 14 residues. The V end was cut by 4 bases, the J end by 7 bases, with 16 bases between. The CDR3 region is CASSSLQGSVEAFF. The CDR3 bases are TGTGCCAGCAGCTCACTACAGGGTTCAGTTGAAGCTTTCTTT.

The chain employs TRBV10-3 and TRBJ2-3; TRBD2 agrees at 11 bases. The CDR3 spans 15 residues. V lost 6 bases, J lost 4 bases, and 6 bases stayed unmatched. Germline CDR1 reads ENHRY; CDR2 reads SYGVKD. In nucleotides, the CDR3 is TGTGCCATCAGGGTCGGACTAGCGGGCCCAGATACGCAGTATTTT. This sequence encodes CAIRVGLAGPDTQYF.

Many counts were recorded for this clonotype. The CDR3 DNA reads TGTGCCAGCAGTCTGACGACAGGGGGCTATGACGAGCAGTACTTC. Its translation is CASSLTTGGYDEQYF. The chain recombines TRBV25-1 with TRBJ2-7; 10 bases are a match to TRBD1. Unmatched junction bases numbered 9, after V lost 5 bases and J lost 5 bases. The CDR3 contains 15 residues. Germline V gene lookup returns CDR1 MGHDK and CDR2 SYGVNS.

This clonotype was observed a handful of times. The gene calls are TRBV20-1 and TRBJ2-7, with 10 bases that match TRBD2. Germline values: CDR1 DFQATT, CDR2 SNEGSKA (reference sequence). The CDR3 is 15 residues long. V shed 6 bases, J shed 0 bases, and the junction held 8 bases outside the gene matches. CDR3 sequence (DNA): TGCAGTGCCCACGATAGCGGGGGGATCTCCTACGAGCAGTACTTC. It specifies CSAHDSGGISYEQYF.

This clonotype appeared a few times. The rearrangement joins TRBV12-3 or TRBV12-4 to TRBJ1-6; D unclear. The CDR3 is 12 amino acids. Trimming took off 8 bases at V and 15 bases at J, with 17 bases between the two ends. The chain's CDR3 is CASGRDPQLLHF. The CDR3 nucleotides are TGTGCCAGCGGGCGGGATCCCCAGCTCCTCCACTTT.

V usage is TRBV6-1 and J usage is TRBJ1-5; D uncertain. This CDR3 spans 13 amino acids. Trimming pared 8 bases from V and 3 bases from J, leaving 11 bases between. Germline assignment: CDR1 MNHNS and CDR2 SASEGT. CDR3 region: CASYGRINQPQHF. CDR3 in DNA: TGTGCCAGCTATGGGAGGATCAATCAGCCCCAGCATTTT.

V gene TRBV7-9 combines with J gene TRBJ2-1, with D hard to call. The germline V and J ends were trimmed by 7 bases and 8 bases, with 15 bases remaining between them. Looked up from germline, CDR1 is SEHNR and CDR2 is FQNEAQ (reference sequence). This CDR3 comprises 13 residues. The CDR3 sequence is CASTESPVDEQFF. In DNA form, the CDR3 reads TGTGCCAGCACCGAAAGTCCCGTCGATGAGCAGTTCTTC.

As to this clonotype: With a much larger clone just one base away, this may be a read error. CDR3 sequence reads: CASGNTTEYGYTF. The CDR3 bases are TGTGCCAGCGGGAATACCACTGAGTATGGCTACACCTTC. This rearrangement joins TRBV6-2 or TRBV6-3 to TRBJ1-2; D is undetermined. V dropped 8 bases and J dropped 5 bases, with 15 bases sitting between them. Germline CDR1 reads MNHEY; CDR2 reads SVGEGT. This CDR3 contains 13 residues.

The rearrangement joins TRBV6-2 or TRBV6-3 to TRBJ2-2; 7 bases align to TRBD1. From germline, CDR1 is MNHEY and CDR2 SVGEGT. V lost 6 bases and J lost 0; bases outside the gene matches: 13. This CDR3 contains 18 residues. The CDR3 sequence is CASRPPLGQVANTGELFF. CDR3 sequence (DNA): TGTGCCAGCAGGCCACCGCTCGGACAGGTCGCGAACACCGGGGAGCTGTTTTTT.

This sequence joins TRBV20-1 and TRBJ2-1; a possible D gene is TRBD2 (5 bases). Looked up from germline, CDR1 is DFQATT and CDR2 is SNEGSKA (reference sequence). The CDR3 runs 15 residues. Trimming pared 5 bases from V and 0 bases from J, leaving 14 bases between. The CDR3 nucleotides are TGCAGTGCTCCCGACTTCCGGGGCTCCTACAATGAGCAGTTCTTC. Its protein is CSAPDFRGSYNEQFF.

This clonotype was found many times. The chain couples TRBV7-2 to TRBJ2-5; 10 nucleotides agree with TRBD2. The trim removed 3 bases at V and 5 bases at J, leaving 15 bases unmatched. CDR1 and CDR2 from the germline V gene are SGHTA and FQGNSA. The CDR3 extends over 18 amino acids. The DNA for the CDR3 is TGTGCCAGCAGCTTTACGCCCAGCGGGGGGGCCTTTAGCGAGACCCAGTACTTC. This encodes CASSFTPSGGAFSETQYF.

This clonotype appeared a few times. The chain employs TRBV19 and TRBJ1-5, with 7 bases identical to TRBD1. From germline, CDR1 is LNHDA and CDR2 SQIVND (reference sequence). J lost 5 bases, V lost 2 bases, and 3 bases had no gene match. The CDR3 has 14 amino acids. In nucleotides, the CDR3 is TGTGCCAGTAGTATACGACAGGGATATCAGCCCCAGCATTTT. This gives the protein CASSIRQGYQPQHF.

As to this clonotype: This may arise from a read error, as a much more abundant clone is one base away. This chain joins TRBV11-1 and TRBJ2-7, with 11 nucleotides matching TRBD1. CDR3 length equals 14 residues. CDR1 is SGHAT and CDR2 is FQDESV in the germline V gene (reference sequence). DNA for the CDR3: TGTACCAGCAGCTTAGGGACAGGGGGGCACGAGCAGTACTTC. Its protein is CTSSLGTGGHEQYF.

There are many counts of this clonotype. This rearrangement joins TRBV6-1 to TRBJ2-2; D gene uncertain. Germline V gives CDR1 MNHNS, CDR2 SASEGT. The V and J ends lost 1 base and 1 base respectively, with 10 bases between them. The CDR3 runs to 16 residues. The CDR3 region has the DNA TGTGCCAGCAGTGAAGAGGGTAGCTTGAACACCGGGGAGCTGTTTTTT. This translates into CASSEEGSLNTGELFF.